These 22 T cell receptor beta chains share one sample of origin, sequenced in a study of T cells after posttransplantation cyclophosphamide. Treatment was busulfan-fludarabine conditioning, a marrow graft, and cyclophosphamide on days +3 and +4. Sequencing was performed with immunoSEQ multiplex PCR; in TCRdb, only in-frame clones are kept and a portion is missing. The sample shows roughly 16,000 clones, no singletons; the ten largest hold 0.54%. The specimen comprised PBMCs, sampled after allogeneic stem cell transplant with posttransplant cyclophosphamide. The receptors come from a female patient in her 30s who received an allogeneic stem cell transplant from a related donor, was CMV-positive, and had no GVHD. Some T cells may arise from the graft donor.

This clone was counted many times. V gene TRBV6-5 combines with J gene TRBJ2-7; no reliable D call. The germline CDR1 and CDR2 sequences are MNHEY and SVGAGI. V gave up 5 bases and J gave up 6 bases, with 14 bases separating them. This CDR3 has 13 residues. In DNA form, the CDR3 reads TGTGCCAGCAGTCGACGTCCAGGCTCCGAGCAGTACTTC. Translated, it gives CASSRRPGSEQYF.

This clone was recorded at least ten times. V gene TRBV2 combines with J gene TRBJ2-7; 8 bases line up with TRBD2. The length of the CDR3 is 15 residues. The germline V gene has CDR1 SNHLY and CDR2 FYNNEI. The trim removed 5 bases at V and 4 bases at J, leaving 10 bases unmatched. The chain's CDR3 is CASSKRTSTIYEQYF. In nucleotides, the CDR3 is TGTGCCAGCAGTAAACGGACTAGCACCATTTACGAGCAGTACTTC.

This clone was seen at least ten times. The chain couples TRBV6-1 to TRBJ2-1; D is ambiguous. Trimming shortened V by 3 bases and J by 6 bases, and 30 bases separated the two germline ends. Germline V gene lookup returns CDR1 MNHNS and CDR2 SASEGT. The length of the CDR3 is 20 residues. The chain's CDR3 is CASSDIGVGTLTPFPNEQFF. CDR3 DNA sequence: TGTGCCAGCAGTGATATAGGTGTAGGCACACTAACTCCGTTTCCCAATGAGCAGTTCTTC.

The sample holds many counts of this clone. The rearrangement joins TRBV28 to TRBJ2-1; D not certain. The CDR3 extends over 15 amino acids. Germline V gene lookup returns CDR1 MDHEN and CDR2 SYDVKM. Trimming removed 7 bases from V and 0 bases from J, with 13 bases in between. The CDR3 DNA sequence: TGTGCCAGCACCCCTTCACGGAGCTCCTACAATGAGCAGTTCTTC. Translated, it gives CASTPSRSSYNEQFF.

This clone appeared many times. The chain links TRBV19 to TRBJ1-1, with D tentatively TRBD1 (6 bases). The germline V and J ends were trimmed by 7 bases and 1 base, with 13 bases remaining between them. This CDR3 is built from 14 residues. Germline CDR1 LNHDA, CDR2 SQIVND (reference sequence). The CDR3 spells CASMTGGWNTEAFF. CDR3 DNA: TGTGCCAGTATGACGGGGGGCTGGAACACTGAAGCTTTCTTT.

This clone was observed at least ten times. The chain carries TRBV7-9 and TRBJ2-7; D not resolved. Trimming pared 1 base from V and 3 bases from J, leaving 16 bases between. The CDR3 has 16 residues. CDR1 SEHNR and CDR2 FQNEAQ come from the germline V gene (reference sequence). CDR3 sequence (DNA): TGTGCCAGCAGCTTAGGAGTCGGCGACACCCTCTACGAGCAGTACTTC. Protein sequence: CASSLGVGDTLYEQYF.

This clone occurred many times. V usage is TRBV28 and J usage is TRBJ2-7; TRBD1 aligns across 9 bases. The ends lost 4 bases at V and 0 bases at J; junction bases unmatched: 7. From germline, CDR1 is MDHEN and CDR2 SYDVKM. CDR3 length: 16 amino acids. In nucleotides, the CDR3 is TGTGCCAGCAGTTCCACCGGGACAGGGTCCTCCTACGAGCAGTACTTC. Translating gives CASSSTGTGSSYEQYF.

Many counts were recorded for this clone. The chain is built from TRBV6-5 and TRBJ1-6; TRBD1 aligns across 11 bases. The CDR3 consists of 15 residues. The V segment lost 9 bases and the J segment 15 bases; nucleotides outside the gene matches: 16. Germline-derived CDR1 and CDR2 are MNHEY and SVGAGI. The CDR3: CASRRRLRDRGNLHF. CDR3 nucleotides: TGTGCCAGTAGGAGAAGATTGAGGGACAGGGGGAACCTCCACTTT.

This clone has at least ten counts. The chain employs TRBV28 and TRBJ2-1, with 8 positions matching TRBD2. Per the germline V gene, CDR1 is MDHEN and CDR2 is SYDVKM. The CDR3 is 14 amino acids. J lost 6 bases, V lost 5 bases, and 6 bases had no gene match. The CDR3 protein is CASSMSGLVNEQFF. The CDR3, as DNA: TGTGCCAGCAGTATGTCGGGACTAGTCAATGAGCAGTTCTTC.

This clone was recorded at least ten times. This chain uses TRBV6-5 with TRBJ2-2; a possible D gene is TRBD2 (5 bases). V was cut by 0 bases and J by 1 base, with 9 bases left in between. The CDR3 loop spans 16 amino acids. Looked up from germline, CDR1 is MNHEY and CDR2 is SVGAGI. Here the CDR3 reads CASSYSGRMNTGELFF. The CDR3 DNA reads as TGTGCCAGCAGTTACTCTGGGAGAATGAACACCGGGGAGCTGTTTTTT.

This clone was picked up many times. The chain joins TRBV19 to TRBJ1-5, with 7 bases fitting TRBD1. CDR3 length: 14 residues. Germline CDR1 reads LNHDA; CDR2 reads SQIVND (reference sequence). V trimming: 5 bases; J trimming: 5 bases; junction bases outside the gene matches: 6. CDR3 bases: TGTGCCAGTAGTTCTAGACAGGGCTATCAGCCCCAGCATTTT. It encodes CASSSRQGYQPQHF.

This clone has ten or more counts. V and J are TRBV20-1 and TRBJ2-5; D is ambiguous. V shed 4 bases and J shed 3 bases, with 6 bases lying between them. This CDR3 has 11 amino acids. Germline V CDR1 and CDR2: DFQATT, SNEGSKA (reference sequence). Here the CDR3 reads CSANDKETQYF. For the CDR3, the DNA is TGCAGTGCTAACGACAAAGAGACCCAGTACTTC.

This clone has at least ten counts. The CDR3 DNA sequence: TGTGCCAGCAGTCACCGGGACAGCTCCTACGAGCAGTACTTC. Translating gives CASSHRDSSYEQYF. This chain joins TRBV6-1 and TRBJ2-7; TRBD1 matches 7 bases. The CDR3 has 14 residues. Germline V gene data show CDR1 as MNHNS and CDR2 as SASEGT. The V and J ends lost 5 bases and 0 bases, in that order; junction bases with no gene match: 4.

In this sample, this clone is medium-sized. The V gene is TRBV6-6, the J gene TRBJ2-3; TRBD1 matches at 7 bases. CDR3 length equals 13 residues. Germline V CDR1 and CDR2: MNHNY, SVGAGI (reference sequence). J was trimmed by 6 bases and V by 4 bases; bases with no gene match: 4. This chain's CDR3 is CASSFTQGDTQYF. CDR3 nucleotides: TGTGCCAGCAGTTTTACACAGGGGGATACGCAGTATTTT.

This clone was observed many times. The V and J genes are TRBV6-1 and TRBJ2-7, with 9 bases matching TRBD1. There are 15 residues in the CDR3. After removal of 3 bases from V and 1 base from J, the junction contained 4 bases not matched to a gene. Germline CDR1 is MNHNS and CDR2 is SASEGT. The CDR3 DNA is TGTGCCAGCAGTGATCGAGACAGGGGGTCCTACGAGCAGTACTTC. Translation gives CASSDRDRGSYEQYF.

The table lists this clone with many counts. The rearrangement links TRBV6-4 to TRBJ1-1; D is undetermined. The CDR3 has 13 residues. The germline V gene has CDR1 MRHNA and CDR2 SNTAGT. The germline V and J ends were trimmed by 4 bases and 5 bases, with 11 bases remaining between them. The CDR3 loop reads CASSVEVGTEAFF. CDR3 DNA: TGTGCCAGCAGTGTCGAGGTTGGGACTGAAGCTTTCTTT.

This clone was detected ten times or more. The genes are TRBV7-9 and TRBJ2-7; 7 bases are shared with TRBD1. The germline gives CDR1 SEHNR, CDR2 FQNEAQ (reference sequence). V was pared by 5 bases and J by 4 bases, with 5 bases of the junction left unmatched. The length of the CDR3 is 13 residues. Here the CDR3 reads CASSRQGRYEQYF. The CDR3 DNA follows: TGTGCCAGCAGCCGACAGGGAAGGTACGAGCAGTACTTC.

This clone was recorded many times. This chain's CDR3 is CASRGTAQTIQYF. CDR3 DNA: TGTGCCAGTAGGGGGACAGCCCAAACTATTCAGTACTTC. V is TRBV19 and J is TRBJ2-4; 7 bases match TRBD1. Germline values: CDR1 LNHDA, CDR2 SQIVND (reference sequence). J lost 10 bases, V lost 6 bases, and 9 bases had no gene match. CDR3 size: 13 residues.

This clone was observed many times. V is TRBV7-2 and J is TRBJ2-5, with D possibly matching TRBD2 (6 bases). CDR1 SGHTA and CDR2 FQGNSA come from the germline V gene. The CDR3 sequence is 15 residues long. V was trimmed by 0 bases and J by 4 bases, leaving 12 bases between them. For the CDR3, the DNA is TGTGCCAGCAGCTTAGCTAATCGGGGAGGAGAGACCCAGTACTTC. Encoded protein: CASSLANRGGETQYF.

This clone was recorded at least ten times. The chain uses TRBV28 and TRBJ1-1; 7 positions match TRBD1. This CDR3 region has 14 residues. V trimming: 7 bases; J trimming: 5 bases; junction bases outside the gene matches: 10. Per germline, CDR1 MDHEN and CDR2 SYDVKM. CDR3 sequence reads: CASNRDRVSTEAFF. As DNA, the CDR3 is TGTGCCAGCAACCGCGACAGGGTTAGTACTGAAGCTTTCTTT. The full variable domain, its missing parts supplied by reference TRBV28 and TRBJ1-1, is DVKVTQSSRYLVKRTGEKVFLECVQDMDHENMFWYRQDPGLGLRLIYFSYDVKMKEKGDIPEGYSVSREKKERFSLILESASTNQTSMYLCASNRDRVSTEAFFGQGTRLTVV.

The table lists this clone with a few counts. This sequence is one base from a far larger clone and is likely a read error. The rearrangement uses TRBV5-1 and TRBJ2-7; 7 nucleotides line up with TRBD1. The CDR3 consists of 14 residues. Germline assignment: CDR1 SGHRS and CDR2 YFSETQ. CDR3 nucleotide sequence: TGCGCCAGCAGCCCGCCGGGACAGAATTACGAGCGGTACTTC. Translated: CASSPPGQNYERYF.

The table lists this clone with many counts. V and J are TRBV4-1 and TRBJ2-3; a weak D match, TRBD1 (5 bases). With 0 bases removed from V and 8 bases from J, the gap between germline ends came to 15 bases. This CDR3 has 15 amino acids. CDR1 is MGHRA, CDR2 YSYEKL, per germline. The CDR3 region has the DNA TGCGCCAGCAGCCAAGATCCGTACAGTGACAGTACGCAGTATTTT. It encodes CASSQDPYSDSTQYF.